These 18 T cell receptor beta chains came from one sample sequenced in a study of T cell repertoires in cytomegalovirus infection. Using its own MiXCR run on the reads, TCRdb lists one record per CDR3 protein. This sample yields hundreds of thousands of distinct CDR3 sequences, of which about 33% are seen a single time; over 10% belongs to the top ten. No antigen has been assigned to these receptors. The sample was cultured CD8+ T cells from PBMCs, taken from culture after CMV antigen stimulation. The receptors here all came from a human donor in good health (CMV status not recorded). Some clones in this sample may be carry-over from other donors' samples.

The chain couples TRBV24-1 to TRBJ1-2; D is ambiguous. Trimming stripped 2 bases from V and 5 bases from J, with 17 bases between. This CDR3 region has 16 residues. Germline assignment: CDR1 KGHDR and CDR2 SFDVKD. The CDR3 DNA sequence: TGTGCCACCAGTGATTCCGACTCCACAAGAGCGTATGGCTACACCTTC. Its protein product is CATSDSDSTRAYGYTF.

The V gene is TRBV2, the J gene TRBJ1-1, with D possibly matching TRBD1 (6 bases). Germline assignment: CDR1 SNHLY and CDR2 FYNNEI. CDR3 length: 14 amino acids. Trimming removed 7 bases at V and 7 bases at J, with 19 bases between. In DNA form, the CDR3 reads TGTGCCAGCACAGAGTCCAGGGGATGGAATGAAGCTTTCTTT. This sequence encodes CASTESRGWNEAFF.

A word on this clonotype: A clone one base away is much larger, so this may be a read error. V usage is TRBV12-3 or TRBV12-4 and J usage is TRBJ1-4; D is perhaps TRBD1 (5 bases). The CDR3 consists of 23 residues. For the CDR3, the DNA is TGTGTCAGCAGTAACTACCCCGGGAACAGAAAAATTCAGGGCGGTGGGGAAATGGAAAAACTGTTTTTT. Amino acid sequence: CVSSNYPGNRKIQGGGEMEKLFF.

V usage is TRBV20-1 and J usage is TRBJ2-3; 7 bases align to TRBD2. The CDR3 spans 13 residues. V dropped 2 bases and J dropped 3; count of bases not matched to a gene: 2. The V gene's germline CDR1 is DFQATT and CDR2 SNEGSKA (reference sequence). As DNA, the CDR3 is TGCAGTGCTAGACAAGCGGGGACAGATACGCAGTATTTT. Its translation: CSARQAGTDTQYF.

This sequence joins TRBV28 and TRBJ2-1; a weak D match, TRBD2 (6 bases). CDR1 is MDHEN and CDR2 is SYDVKM in the germline V gene. V lost 6 bases to trimming and J lost 0 bases, with 15 bases between them. The CDR3 has 16 amino acids. The CDR3 region has the DNA TGTGCCAGCAGACAGGCGGGGTTGAGCTCCTACAATGAGCAGTTCTTC. This sequence encodes CASRQAGLSSYNEQFF.

The sample holds a few counts of this clonotype. V and J are TRBV6-8 and TRBJ1-1; D ambiguous. The CDR3 spans 11 residues. Trimming removed 2 bases from V and 9 bases from J, with 7 bases in between. CDR1 and CDR2 (germline): MNHGY, SAAAGT. The CDR3 DNA reads TGTGCCAGCAGTTACCCCCCCAAAGCTTTCTTT. Its protein product is CASSYPPKAFF.

About this clonotype itself: At one of its ends the junction is not consistent with the germline gene, which may arise from a read error. The chain recombines TRBV11-2 with TRBJ2-7; no clear D. The germline V gene encodes CDR1 SGHAT and CDR2 FQNNGV. CDR3 length: 17 residues. The DNA for the CDR3 is TGTGCCAGCAACTTAACATCGTGGGCAAAAGTCTCCTACGAGCAGTACTTC. Translating gives CASNLTSWAKVSYEQYF. The full variable domain, rest sourced from reference TRBV11-2 and TRBJ2-7, is EAGVAQSPRYKIIEKRQSVAFWCNPISGHATLYWYQQILGQGPKLLIQFQNNGVVDDSQLPKDRFSAERLKGVDSTLKIQPAKLEDSAVYLCASNLTSWAKVSYEQYFGPGTRLTVT.

The gene calls are TRBV2 and TRBJ2-7; no firm D call. V was trimmed by 7 bases and J by 5 bases, leaving 9 bases between them. The germline V gene has CDR1 SNHLY and CDR2 FYNNEI. The CDR3 extends over 11 amino acids. The CDR3 DNA reads TGTGCCAGCAAGGCAGGTGACGAGCAGTACTTC. This codes for CASKAGDEQYF.

This clonotype was counted ten times or more. The J gene is TRBJ2-3, the V gene TRBV2, with TRBD2 matching 10 bases. The CDR3 spans 17 residues. CDR1 is SNHLY and CDR2 is FYNNEI in the germline V gene. Trimming took 5 bases from V and 0 from J; bases not matched to a gene: 8. This CDR3 is CASSPFLAGASTDTQYF. CDR3 sequence (DNA): TGTGCCAGCAGTCCTTTTCTAGCGGGGGCTAGCACAGATACGCAGTATTTT.

This clonotype turned up a few times. The chain combines TRBV10-3 with TRBJ2-1; D is possibly TRBD2 (5 bases). The CDR3 runs 17 residues. Germline values: CDR1 ENHRY, CDR2 SYGVKD. V was cut by 3 bases and J by 0 bases, with 15 bases left in between. The CDR3 region has the DNA TGTGCCATCAGTGAACGGGATAAAAAAAACTCCTACAATGAGCAGTTCTTC. It translates to CAISERDKKNSYNEQFF.

This clonotype showed up just a few times. The gene calls are TRBV6-6 and TRBJ2-3; 7 bases are shared with TRBD1. This CDR3 has 15 amino acids. Unmatched junction bases numbered 8, after V lost 2 bases and J lost 6 bases. CDR1 and CDR2 from the germline V gene are MNHNY and SVGAGI (reference sequence). CDR3 loop: CASSYPDRLEDTQYF. For the CDR3, the DNA is TGTGCCAGCAGTTACCCGGACAGGCTTGAGGATACGCAGTATTTT.

This chain joins TRBV9 and TRBJ1-2, with unresolved D. Germline V CDR1 and CDR2: SGDLS, YYNGEE. V lost 1 base, J lost 4 bases, and 17 bases lay in between. The CDR3 is made up of 16 amino acids. This chain's CDR3 is CASSVFQSGKGYGYTF. The CDR3 bases are TGTGCCAGCAGCGTATTTCAAAGCGGAAAGGGCTATGGCTACACCTTC.

The chain links TRBV6-1 to TRBJ1-4; D gene ambiguous. The germline V and J ends were trimmed by 1 base and 8 bases, with 11 bases remaining between them. CDR3 length equals 14 residues. Germline CDR1 and CDR2: MNHNS and SASEGT. The CDR3 region has the DNA TGTGCCAGCAGTGAAGGGTTCCCAACGGAAAAACTGTTTTTT. Its protein product is CASSEGFPTEKLFF.

This clonotype was counted only a few times. The rearrangement joins TRBV19 to TRBJ1-5; the D is unclear. Germline-derived CDR1 and CDR2 are LNHDA and SQIVND (reference sequence). The germline V and J ends were trimmed by 1 base and 8 bases, with 15 bases remaining between them. There are 15 residues in the CDR3. Written as DNA, the CDR3 is TGTGCCAGTAGTATAGGTGGCCCGAGTTGGAAGCCCCAGCATTTT. It translates to CASSIGGPSWKPQHF. Together with reference TRBV19 and TRBJ1-5, the CDR3 gives the full variable domain: DGGITQSPKYLFRKEGQNVTLSCEQNLNHDAMYWYRQDPGQGLRLIYYSQIVNDFQKGDIAEGYSVSREKKESFPLTVTSAQKNPTAFYLCASSIGGPSWKPQHFGDGTRLSIL.

The V gene is TRBV2, the J gene TRBJ1-1, with D hard to call. This CDR3 has 15 amino acids. The V and J ends lost 2 bases and 2 bases respectively, with 12 bases between them. CDR1 is SNHLY, CDR2 FYNNEI, per germline. The CDR3 coding sequence is TGTGCCAGCAGTGAATTGGGGTTACGCAACACTGAAGCTTTCTTT. The encoded protein is CASSELGLRNTEAFF.

The chain uses TRBV27 and TRBJ2-5; tentatively, D is TRBD1 or TRBD2 (6 bases each). The germline V and J ends were trimmed by 3 bases and 4 bases, with 15 bases remaining between them. The length of the CDR3 is 15 residues. CDR1 is MNHEY, CDR2 SMNVEV, per germline (reference sequence). The CDR3 here is CASSFGGRLGETQYF. CDR3 coding DNA: TGTGCCAGCAGTTTTGGGGGGCGACTCGGAGAGACCCAGTACTTC.

This clonotype was detected a few times. The V and J genes are TRBV12-3 or TRBV12-4 and TRBJ2-7; TRBD1 or TRBD2 may be the D gene (5 bases each). This CDR3 is built from 13 residues. Trimming took off 3 bases at V and 7 bases at J, with 13 bases between the two ends. The CDR3 DNA sequence: TGTGCCAGCAGTTTTATCACAGAGGGGGAGCAGTACTTC. This encodes CASSFITEGEQYF.

V usage is TRBV7-8 and J usage is TRBJ2-5; 9 nucleotides line up with TRBD2. Per germline, CDR1 SGHVS and CDR2 FQNEAQ. This CDR3 is 15 amino acids long. V gave up 5 bases and J gave up 5 bases; unmatched junction bases: 9. The CDR3 loop is CASSATTSGRETQYF. The CDR3 coding sequence is TGTGCCAGCAGCGCAACGACTAGCGGTCGGGAGACCCAGTACTTC.